The clone carrying this TCR beta chain was detected ten times or more. Its antigen is currently unknown. Germline assignment: CDR1 DFQATT and CDR2 SNEGSKA (reference sequence). There are 14 residues in the CDR3. Trimming removed 6 bases from V and 7 bases from J, with 22 bases in between. This sample is drawn from a study of T cell repertoires in cytomegalovirus infection. As for the study in general: It can be stated that public TCR beta signatures indicated CMV infection as well as a matching HLA type. General study results and limits: Using cumulative public TCR beta family frequency, the authors identified those who carried CMV together with the relevant HLA. HLA-C-restricted CMV clonotypes gave the most frequent clonotype in two of eight donors.

Each CDR3 protein is one row after TCRdb ran MiXCR on the reads. The table has over 450,000 distinct CDR3 sequences, roughly 12% seen once. The gene calls are TRBV20-1 and TRBJ2-7; possible D gene TRBD1, 7 bases. The specimen was PBMCs. The TCR sequence derives from a human donor in good health (CMV status not recorded). Some clones in this sample may be carry-over from other donors' samples. This CDR3 is CSATTRQGLWEQYF. The DNA of the CDR3 is TGCAGTGCAACCACCCGACAGGGACTGTGGGAGCAGTACTTC.